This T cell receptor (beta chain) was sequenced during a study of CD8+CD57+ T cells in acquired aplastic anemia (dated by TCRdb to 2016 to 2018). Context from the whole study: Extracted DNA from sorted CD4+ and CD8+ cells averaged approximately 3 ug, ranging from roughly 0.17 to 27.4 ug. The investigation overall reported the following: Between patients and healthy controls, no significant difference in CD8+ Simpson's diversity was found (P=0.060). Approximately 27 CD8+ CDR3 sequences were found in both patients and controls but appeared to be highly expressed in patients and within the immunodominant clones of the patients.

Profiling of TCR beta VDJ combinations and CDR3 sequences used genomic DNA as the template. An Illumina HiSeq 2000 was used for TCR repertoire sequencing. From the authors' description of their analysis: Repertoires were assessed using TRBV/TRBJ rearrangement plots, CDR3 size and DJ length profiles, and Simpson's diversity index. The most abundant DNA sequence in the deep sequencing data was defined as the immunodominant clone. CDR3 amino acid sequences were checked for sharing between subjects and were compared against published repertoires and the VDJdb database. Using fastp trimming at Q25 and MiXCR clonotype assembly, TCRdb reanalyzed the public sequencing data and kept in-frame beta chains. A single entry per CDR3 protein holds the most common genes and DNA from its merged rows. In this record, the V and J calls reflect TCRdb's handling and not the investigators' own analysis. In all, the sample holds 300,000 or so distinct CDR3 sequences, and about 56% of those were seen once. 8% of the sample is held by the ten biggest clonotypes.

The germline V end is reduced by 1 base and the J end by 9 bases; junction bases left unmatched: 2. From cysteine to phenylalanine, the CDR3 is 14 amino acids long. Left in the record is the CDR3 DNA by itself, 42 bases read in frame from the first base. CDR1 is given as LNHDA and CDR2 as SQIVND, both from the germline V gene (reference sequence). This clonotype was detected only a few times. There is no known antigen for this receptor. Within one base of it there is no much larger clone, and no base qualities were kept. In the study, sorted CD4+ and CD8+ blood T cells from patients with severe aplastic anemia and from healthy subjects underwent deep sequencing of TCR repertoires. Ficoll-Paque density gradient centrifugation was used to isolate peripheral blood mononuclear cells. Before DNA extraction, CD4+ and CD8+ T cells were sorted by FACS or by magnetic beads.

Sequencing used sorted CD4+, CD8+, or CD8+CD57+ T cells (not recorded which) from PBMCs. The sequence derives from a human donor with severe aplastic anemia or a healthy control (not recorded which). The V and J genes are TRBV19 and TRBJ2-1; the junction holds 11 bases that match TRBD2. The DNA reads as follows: TGTGCCAGTAGTATAGTAGCGGGAGGGGGTGAGCAGTTCTTC. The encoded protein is CASSIVAGGGEQFF.